The source of this T cell receptor (beta chain) is a study of blood T cell repertoires in COVID-19. The overall study: There were acute and convalescent COVID-19 samples, and they came from the United States, Italy and Spain. The cDNA or gDNA used as material had been derived from T cells, B-cell-depleted T cells, or PBMCs.

Authors' processing steps: Nucleated cell number was recorded as an estimate derived from reference gene primer amplification. This table comes from immunoSEQ multiplex PCR, and its TCRdb copy is limited to in-frame clones, with some not included. V, J and clone size were drawn from that table, and D and trimming were deduced from the DNA. The profile shows roughly 200,000 clones, about 87% of them singletons. Germline trimming cut 1 base from V and 7 bases from J; bases unmatched to any gene: 9. Germline V gene data show CDR1 as LNHNV and CDR2 as YYDKDF (reference sequence). This CDR3 is 17 amino acids long.

Sequencing used peripheral blood. The sequence came from a woman aged 18 to 35 who had recovered from COVID-19. The chain couples TRBV15 to TRBJ2-1; the match to TRBD2 covers 11 bases. CDR3 protein: CATSRVVGTSGSNEQFF. The CDR3 DNA follows: TGTGCCACCAGCAGAGTTGTCGGGACTAGCGGCTCAAATGAGCAGTTCTTC.